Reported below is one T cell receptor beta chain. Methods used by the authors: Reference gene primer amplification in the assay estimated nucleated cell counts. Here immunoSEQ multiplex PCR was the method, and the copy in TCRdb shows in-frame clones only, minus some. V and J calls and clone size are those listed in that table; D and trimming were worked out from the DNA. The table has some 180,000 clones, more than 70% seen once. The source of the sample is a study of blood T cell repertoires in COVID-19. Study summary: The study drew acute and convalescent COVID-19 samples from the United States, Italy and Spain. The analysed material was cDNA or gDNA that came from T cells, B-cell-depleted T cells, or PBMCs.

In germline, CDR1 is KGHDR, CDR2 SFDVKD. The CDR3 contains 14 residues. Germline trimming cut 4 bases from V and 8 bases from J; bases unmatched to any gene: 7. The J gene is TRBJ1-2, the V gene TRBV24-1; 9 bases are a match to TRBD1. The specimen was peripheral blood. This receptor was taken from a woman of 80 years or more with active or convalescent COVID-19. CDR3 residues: CATSDRTGAYGYTF. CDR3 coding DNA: TGTGCCACCAGTGACCGGACAGGGGCTTACGGCTACACCTTC.